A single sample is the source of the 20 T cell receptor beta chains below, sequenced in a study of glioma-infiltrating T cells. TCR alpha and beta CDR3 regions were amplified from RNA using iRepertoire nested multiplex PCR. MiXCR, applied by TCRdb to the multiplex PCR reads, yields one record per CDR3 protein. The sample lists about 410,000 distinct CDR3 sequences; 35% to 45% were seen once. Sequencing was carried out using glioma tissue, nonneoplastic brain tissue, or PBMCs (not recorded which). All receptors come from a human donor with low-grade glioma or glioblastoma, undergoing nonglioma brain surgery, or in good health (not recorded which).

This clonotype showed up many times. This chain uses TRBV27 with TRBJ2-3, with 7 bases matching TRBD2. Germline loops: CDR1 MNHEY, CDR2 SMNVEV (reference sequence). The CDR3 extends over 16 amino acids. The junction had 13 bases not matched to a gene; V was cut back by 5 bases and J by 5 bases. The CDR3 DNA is TGTGCCAGCAGTCCCTTAGCTTGGGAGGGTCTAGATACGCAGTATTTT. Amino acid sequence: CASSPLAWEGLDTQYF.

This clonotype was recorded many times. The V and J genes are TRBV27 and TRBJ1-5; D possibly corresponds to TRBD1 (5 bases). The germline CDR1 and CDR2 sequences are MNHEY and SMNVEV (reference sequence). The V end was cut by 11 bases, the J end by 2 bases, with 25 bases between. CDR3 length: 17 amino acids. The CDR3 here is CAGPEGGVREGNQPQHF. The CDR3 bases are TGTGCCGGCCCCGAGGGTGGAGTCAGGGAGGGCAATCAGCCCCAGCATTTT.

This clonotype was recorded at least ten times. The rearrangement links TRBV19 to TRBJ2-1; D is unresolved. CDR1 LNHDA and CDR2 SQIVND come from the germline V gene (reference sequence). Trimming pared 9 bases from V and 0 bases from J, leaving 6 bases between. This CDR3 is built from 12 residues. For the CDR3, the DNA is TGTGCCAGCACGAGCTCCTACAATGAGCAGTTCTTC. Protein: CASTSSYNEQFF.

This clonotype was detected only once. The CDR3 sequence is CATSDRGQGAYEQYF. For the CDR3, the DNA is TGTGCCACCAGTGATCGCGGACAGGGGGCTTACGAGCAGTACTTC. The chain couples TRBV24-1 to TRBJ2-7; 11 nucleotides agree with TRBD1. This CDR3 is built from 15 residues. J lost 4 bases, V lost 3 bases, and 4 bases had no gene match. From germline, CDR1 is KGHDR and CDR2 SFDVKD.

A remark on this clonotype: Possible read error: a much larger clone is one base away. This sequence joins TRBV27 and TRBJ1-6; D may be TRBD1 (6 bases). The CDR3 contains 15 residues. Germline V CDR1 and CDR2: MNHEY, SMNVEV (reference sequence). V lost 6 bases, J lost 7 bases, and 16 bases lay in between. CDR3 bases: TGTGCCAGCAGCCAGAGTTGGGACATGAATTCACCCCTCCACTTT. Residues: CASSQSWDMNSPLHF.

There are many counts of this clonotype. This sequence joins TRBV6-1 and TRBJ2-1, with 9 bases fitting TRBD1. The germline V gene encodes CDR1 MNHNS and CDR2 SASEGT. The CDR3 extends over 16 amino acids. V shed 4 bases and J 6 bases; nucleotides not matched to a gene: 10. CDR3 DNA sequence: TGTGCCAGCAGTGTCTTTAGGACAGGGGCCTCCAATGAGCAGTTCTTC. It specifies CASSVFRTGASNEQFF.

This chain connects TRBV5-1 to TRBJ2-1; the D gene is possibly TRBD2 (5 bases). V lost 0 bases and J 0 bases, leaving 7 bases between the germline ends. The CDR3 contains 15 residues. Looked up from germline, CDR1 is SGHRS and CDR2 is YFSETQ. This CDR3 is CASSLAGYSYNEQFF. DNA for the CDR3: TGCGCCAGCAGCTTGGCGGGGTACTCCTACAATGAGCAGTTCTTC.

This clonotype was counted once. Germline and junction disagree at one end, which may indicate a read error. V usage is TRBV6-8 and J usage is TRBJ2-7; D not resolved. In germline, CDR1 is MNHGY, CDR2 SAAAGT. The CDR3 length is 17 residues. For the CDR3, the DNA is TGTGCCAGCAGTCCGGACCGCGCGCGCCTCTTATCCTACGAGCGGTACTTC. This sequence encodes CASSPDRARLLSYERYF.

The CDR3 region has the DNA TGCAGTGCGAAGACAGAAAATAGCAATCAGCCCCAGCATTTT. Translated, it gives CSAKTENSNQPQHF. The chain uses TRBV20-1 and TRBJ1-5, with D possibly being TRBD1 (5 bases). Trimming shortened V by 6 bases and J by 0 bases, and 12 bases separated the two germline ends. The CDR3 covers 14 residues. Germline V gene sequence: CDR1 DFQATT, CDR2 SNEGSKA (reference sequence).

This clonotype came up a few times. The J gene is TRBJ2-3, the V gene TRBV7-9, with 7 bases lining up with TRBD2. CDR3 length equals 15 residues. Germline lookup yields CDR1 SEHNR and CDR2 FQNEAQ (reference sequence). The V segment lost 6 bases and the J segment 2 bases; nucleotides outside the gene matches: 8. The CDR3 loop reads CASSYVLAATDTQYF. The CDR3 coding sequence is TGTGCCAGCAGTTATGTTCTAGCGGCCACAGATACGCAGTATTTT.

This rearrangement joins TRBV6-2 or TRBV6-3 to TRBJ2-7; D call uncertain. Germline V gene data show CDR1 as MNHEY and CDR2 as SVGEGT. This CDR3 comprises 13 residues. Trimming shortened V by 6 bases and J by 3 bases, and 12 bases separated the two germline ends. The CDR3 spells CASSLTLNYEQYF. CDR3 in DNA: TGTGCCAGCAGCTTAACACTGAACTACGAGCAGTACTTC.

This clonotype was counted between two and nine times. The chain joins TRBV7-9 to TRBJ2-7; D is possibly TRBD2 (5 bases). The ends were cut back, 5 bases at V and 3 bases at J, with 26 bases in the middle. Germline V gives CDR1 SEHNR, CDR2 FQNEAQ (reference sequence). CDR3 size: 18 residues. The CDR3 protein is CASSHPWFERLARYEQYF. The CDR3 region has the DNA TGTGCCAGCAGCCACCCGTGGTTTGAGCGTTTAGCGCGCTACGAGCAGTACTTC.

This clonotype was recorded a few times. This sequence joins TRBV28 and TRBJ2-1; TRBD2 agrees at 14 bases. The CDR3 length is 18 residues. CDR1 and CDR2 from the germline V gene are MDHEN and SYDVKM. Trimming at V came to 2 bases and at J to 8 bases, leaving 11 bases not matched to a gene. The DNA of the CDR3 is TGTGCCAGCAGTTTACACGTAGGCGGGACTAGCGGGAGTTATGAGCAGTTCTTC. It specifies CASSLHVGGTSGSYEQFF.

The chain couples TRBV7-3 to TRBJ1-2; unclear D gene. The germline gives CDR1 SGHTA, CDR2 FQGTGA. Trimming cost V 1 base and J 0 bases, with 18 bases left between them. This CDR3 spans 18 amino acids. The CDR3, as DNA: TGTGCCAGCAGCTTAAGTTCCGACGGAGCCCCTACTAACTATGGCTACACCTTC. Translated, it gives CASSLSSDGAPTNYGYTF.

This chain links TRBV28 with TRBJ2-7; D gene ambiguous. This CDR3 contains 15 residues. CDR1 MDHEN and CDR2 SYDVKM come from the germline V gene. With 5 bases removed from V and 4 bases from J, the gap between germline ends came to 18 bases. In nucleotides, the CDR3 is TGTGCCAGCAGTCCAAAGGGTGTCCCTCCATACGAGCAGTACTTC. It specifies CASSPKGVPPYEQYF.

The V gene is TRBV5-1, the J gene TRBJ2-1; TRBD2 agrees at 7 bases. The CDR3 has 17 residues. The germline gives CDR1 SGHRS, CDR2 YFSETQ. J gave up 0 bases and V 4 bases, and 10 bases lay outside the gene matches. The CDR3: CASSATLAGSSYNEQFF. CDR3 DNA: TGCGCCAGCAGCGCTACCTTAGCGGGCAGCTCCTACAATGAGCAGTTCTTC.

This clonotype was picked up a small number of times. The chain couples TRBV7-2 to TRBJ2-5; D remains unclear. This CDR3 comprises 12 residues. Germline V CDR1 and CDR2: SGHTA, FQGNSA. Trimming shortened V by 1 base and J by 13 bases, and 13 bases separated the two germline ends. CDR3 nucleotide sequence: TGTGCCAGCAGCTTAGATACAGCTTCCCCGTACTTC. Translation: CASSLDTASPYF.

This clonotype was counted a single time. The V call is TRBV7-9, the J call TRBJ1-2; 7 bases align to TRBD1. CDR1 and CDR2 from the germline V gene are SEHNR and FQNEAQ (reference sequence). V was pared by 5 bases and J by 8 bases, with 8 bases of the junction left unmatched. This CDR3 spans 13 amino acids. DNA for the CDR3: TGTGCCAGCAGCCCGGACAGGAATTGGGGCTACACCTTC. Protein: CASSPDRNWGYTF.

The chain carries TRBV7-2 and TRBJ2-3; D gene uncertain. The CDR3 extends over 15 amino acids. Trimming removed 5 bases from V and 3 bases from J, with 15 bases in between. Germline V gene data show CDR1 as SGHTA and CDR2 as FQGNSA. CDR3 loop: CASSPSPPYTDTQYF. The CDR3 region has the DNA TGTGCCAGCAGCCCGTCGCCCCCGTATACAGATACGCAGTATTTT.

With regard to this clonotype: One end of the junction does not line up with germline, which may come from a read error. DNA for the CDR3: TGTGCCAGCAGTCGCCAGGGGAAGTATGTCTACACCTTC. It codes for CASSRQGKYVYTF. This chain uses TRBV12-3 or TRBV12-4 with TRBJ1-2; D is perhaps TRBD1 (6 bases). The CDR3 covers 13 residues.